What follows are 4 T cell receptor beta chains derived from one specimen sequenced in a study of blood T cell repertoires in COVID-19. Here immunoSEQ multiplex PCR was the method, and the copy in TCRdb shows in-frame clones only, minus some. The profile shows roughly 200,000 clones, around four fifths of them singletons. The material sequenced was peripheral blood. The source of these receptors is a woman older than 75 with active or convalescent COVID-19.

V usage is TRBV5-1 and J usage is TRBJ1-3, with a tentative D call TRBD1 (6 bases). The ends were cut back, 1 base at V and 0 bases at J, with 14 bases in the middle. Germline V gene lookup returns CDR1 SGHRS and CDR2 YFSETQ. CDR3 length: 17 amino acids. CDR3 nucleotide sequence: TGCGCCAGCAGCTTGTCCTTCACAGGGTTCTCTGGAAACACCATATATTTT. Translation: CASSLSFTGFSGNTIYF.

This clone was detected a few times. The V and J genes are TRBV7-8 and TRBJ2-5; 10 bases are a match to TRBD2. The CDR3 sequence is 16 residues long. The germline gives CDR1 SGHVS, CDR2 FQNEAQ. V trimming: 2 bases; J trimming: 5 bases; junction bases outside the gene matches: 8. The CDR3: CASSLIPSGGGETQYF. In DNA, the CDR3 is TGTGCCAGCAGCTTAATCCCTAGCGGGGGCGGGGAGACCCAGTACTTC.

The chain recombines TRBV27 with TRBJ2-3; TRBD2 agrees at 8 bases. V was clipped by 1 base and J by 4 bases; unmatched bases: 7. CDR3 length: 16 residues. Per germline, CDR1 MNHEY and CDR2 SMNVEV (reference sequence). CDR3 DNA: TGTGCCAGCAGTTTATATCCAGCGGGGGCGGCAGATACGCAGTATTTT. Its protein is CASSLYPAGAADTQYF.

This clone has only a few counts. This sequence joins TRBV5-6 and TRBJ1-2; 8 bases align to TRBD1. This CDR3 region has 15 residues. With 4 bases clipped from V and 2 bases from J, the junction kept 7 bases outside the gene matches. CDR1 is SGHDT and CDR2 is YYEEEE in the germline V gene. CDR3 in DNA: TGTGCCAGCAGCCCCCCGGGACAGGAAAACTATGGCTACACCTTC. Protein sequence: CASSPPGQENYGYTF.